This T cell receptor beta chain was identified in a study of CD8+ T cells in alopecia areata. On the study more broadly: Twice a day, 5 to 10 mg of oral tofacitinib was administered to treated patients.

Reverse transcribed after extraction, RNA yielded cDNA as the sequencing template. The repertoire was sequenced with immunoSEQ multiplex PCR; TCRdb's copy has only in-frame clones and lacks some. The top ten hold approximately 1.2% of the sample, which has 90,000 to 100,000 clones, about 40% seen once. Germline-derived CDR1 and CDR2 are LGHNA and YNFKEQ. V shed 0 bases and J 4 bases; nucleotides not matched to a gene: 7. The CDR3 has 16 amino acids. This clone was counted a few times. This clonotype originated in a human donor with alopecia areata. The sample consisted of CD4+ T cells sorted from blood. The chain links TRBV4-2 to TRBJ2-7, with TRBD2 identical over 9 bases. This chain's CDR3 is CASSQELAGQIYEQYF. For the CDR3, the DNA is TGTGCCAGCAGCCAAGAGCTAGCGGGACAAATTTACGAGCAGTACTTC.